Listed below are T cell receptor beta chains from one sample, sequenced in a study of glioma-infiltrating T cells after dendritic cell vaccination. The assay was immunoSEQ multiplex PCR, and TCRdb's table has in-frame clones only and misses some. Of 65,000 to 90,000 clones listed, roughly 80% are singletons. Sequencing used blood, obtained before dendritic cell vaccination. The receptors stem from a human donor with glioblastoma. Each CDR3 is given with its conserved first and last residue. A D gene is named only where the DNA matches it firmly. Size tells how often a clone was seen (once, few, many) or the class of an expanded clone, and some rows leave it out.

clone_size d_call j_call v_call cdr3_nt cdr3_aa
. TRBD1 TRBJ1-2 TRBV5-1 TGCGCCAGCAGCTTACCAGGGGGCTATGGCTACACCTTC CASSLPGGYGYTF
. . TRBJ2-5 TRBV2 TGTGCCAGCAGTTTTAACCGGGGGCAAGAGACCCAGTACTTC CASSFNRGQETQYF
. TRBD2 TRBJ2-7 TRBV29-1 TGCAGCGTTGCATATGGGACTAGCGGTAACTACGAGCAGTACTTC CSVAYGTSGNYEQYF
. . TRBJ1-4 TRBV18 TGTGCCAGCTCACTCCAGGGGCCAGGTGAAAAACTGTTTTTT CASSLQGPGEKLFF
. . TRBJ2-1 TRBV7-9 TGTGCCAGCAGCTCTTTTGAGCAGTTCTTC CASSSFEQFF
. TRBD1 TRBJ1-4 TRBV4-1 TGCGCCAGCAGCCTGACAGGGATACGGGAAAAACTGTTTTTT CASSLTGIREKLFF
. TRBD1 TRBJ2-5 TRBV19 TGTGCCAGTAGTAGACAGGGTTTGGGGCCTTACCAAGAGACCCAGTACTTC CASSRQGLGPYQETQYF
. . TRBJ1-4 TRBV14 TGTGCCAGCAGCCGGGGTTGGGGAGCTAATGAAAAACTGTTTTTT CASSRGWGANEKLFF
. . TRBJ2-6 TRBV6-1 TGTGCCAGCAGTGAAGCCCACGGGGGCTCTGGGGCCAACGTCCTGACTTTC CASSEAHGGSGANVLTF
once TRBD2 TRBJ2-7 TRBV7-9 TGTGCCAGCAGCAAGCGGACTAGCGGGGGTAGTGACGAGCAGTACTTC CASSKRTSGGSDEQYF
. . TRBJ1-2 TRBV7-7 TGTGCTAGCAGCCTTAAGGGAGTGCACGCTAACTATGGCTACACCTTC CASSLKGVHANYGYTF
. . TRBJ2-7 TRBV7-2 TGTGCCAGCAGTTCAGACAGGCCGGGCGGGCAGTACTTC CASSSDRPGGQYF
. TRBD1 TRBJ1-1 TRBV15 TGTGCCACCAGAAATGGGGACAGGGGCTACACTGAAGCTTTCTTT CATRNGDRGYTEAFF
. TRBD1 TRBJ1-3 TRBV5-3 TGTGCCAGAAGCCCACCGGGACAGCTTAACTCTGGAAACACCATATATTTT CARSPPGQLNSGNTIYF
. TRBD1 TRBJ2-5 TRBV5-1 TGCGCCAGCAGCTCAGGCGCAGGGGGTCAAGAGACCCAGTACTTC CASSSGAGGQETQYF
once TRBD2 TRBJ2-1 TRBV5-4 TGTGCCAGCAGCTCTAGCCTTGGACTAGCGGGAGGCAATGAGCAGTTCTTC CASSSSLGLAGGNEQFF
. . TRBJ2-5 TRBV5-4 TGTGCCAGCAGCTTGGCGGGTCTAGAGACCCAGTACTTC CASSLAGLETQYF
few . TRBJ1-5 TRBV12-1 TGTGCCAGCAGCGACGACAGGGAGGATGACAATCAGCCCCAGCATTTT CASSDDREDDNQPQHF
few . TRBJ1-5 TRBV6-6 TGTGCCAGCAGTTACTCGCGATATAGCAATCAGCCCCAGCATTTT CASSYSRYSNQPQHF
. TRBD2 TRBJ2-5 TRBV2 TGTGCCAGCGCGGGGGTGTCAGAGACCCAGTACTTC CASAGVSETQYF
few . TRBJ2-2 TRBV9 TGTGCCAGCAGCGTAGTGGGGCACCCGAACACCGGGGAGCTGTTTTTT CASSVVGHPNTGELFF
. . TRBJ1-5 TRBV5-4 TGTGCCAGCAGCTTGTCAGGGGAAAATCAGCCCCAGCATTTT CASSLSGENQPQHF
. . TRBJ2-2 TRBV12-5 TGTGCTAGTGGTTTGAGCTGGCCCCAGGCCGGGGAGCTGTTTTTT CASGLSWPQAGELFF
. . TRBJ2-3 TRBV2 TGTGCCAGCAGTGTTGGCCTTTCTTCATTAGATACGCAGTATTTT CASSVGLSSLDTQYF
. . TRBJ2-1 TRBV10-3 TGTGCCATCAGTGAGTCTGGCAGCCATCGGGATGAGCAGTTCTTC CAISESGSHRDEQFF
medium-sized TRBD2 TRBJ2-1 TRBV10-2 TGCGCCAGCCGTCAGCGGGAGGGTTACAATGAGCAGTTCTTC CASRQREGYNEQFF
. TRBD1 TRBJ1-2 TRBV7-9 TGTGCCAGCAGCTTAACAGGGACAGGGGGCGGGAATGGCTACACCTTC CASSLTGTGGGNGYTF
. . TRBJ1-3 TRBV4-2 TGTGCCAGCAGCCAACGGGAACCCAGGGAGGGTTCGGCTGGAAACACCATATATTTT CASSQREPREGSAGNTIYF
. TRBD1 TRBJ1-5 TRBV19 TGTGCCAGTAGTATTGACAGGGTCGGTCAGCCCCAGCATTTT CASSIDRVGQPQHF
few . TRBJ2-6 TRBV7-8 TGTGCCAGCAGCTTGGGGCGAAAGGCACTAAGCTCTGGGGCCAACGTCCTGACTTTC CASSLGRKALSSGANVLTF
. . TRBJ1-5 TRBV15 TGTGCCACCAGCAGAGACAGGGGAGAAGGGCCCCAGCATTTT CATSRDRGEGPQHF
. TRBD1 TRBJ1-4 TRBV2 TGTGCCAGCGGTCGGAGGGGGACAGGGGCCAACGGGGGTAATGAAAAACTGTTTTTT CASGRRGTGANGGNEKLFF